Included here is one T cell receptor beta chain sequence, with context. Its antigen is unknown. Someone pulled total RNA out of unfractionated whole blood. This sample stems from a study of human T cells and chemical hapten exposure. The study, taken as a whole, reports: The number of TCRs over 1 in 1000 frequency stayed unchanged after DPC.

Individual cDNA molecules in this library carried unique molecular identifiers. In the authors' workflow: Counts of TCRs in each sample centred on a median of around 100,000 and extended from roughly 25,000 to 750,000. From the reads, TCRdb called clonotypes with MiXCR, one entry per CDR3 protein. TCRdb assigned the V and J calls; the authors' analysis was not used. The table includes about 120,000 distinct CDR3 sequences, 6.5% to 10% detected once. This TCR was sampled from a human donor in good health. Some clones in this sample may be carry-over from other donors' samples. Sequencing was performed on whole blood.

The CDR3 protein is CASSWAGSTDTQYF. The CDR3 bases are TGTGCCAGCAGTTGGGCGGGGTCCACAGATACGCAGTATTTT. The chain is built from TRBV12-3 or TRBV12-4 and TRBJ2-3; possibly TRBD2 for D (6 bases). The CDR3 consists of 14 residues. The V gene lost 4 bases and the J gene lost 2 bases, with 10 bases spanning the gap.